This T cell receptor beta chain was recorded in a study of cytomegalovirus exposure and HLA in healthy donors. Measured with immunoSEQ multiplex PCR; TCRdb has only the in-frame clones, and not every one. The sample lists around 140,000 clones; roughly 86% were seen once. Concerning this clone: Its antigen is unknown.

The study, taken as a whole, reports: The classifier was said to identify cytomegalovirus status with high specificity and sensitivity. The tendency of first-cohort TCR clusters to co-occur in the 120 or so validation repertoires emerged from a later analysis.

With 6 bases clipped from V and 0 bases from J, the junction kept 7 bases outside the gene matches. Germline assignment: CDR1 SGDLS and CDR2 YYNGEE. This CDR3 spans 17 amino acids. The rearrangement uses TRBV9 and TRBJ2-1, with 12 positions matching TRBD2. Sequenced input: PBMCs. The TCR comes from a man between 18 and 35 years old in good health and CMV-seropositive. This CDR3 is CASTLAGGASSYNEQFF. In DNA, the CDR3 is TGTGCCAGCACGCTAGCGGGGGGGGCTAGCTCCTACAATGAGCAGTTCTTC.